Detailed here is one T cell receptor (beta chain). What it recognizes is unknown. The data originate from a study of cytomegalovirus exposure and HLA in healthy donors. Study-wide results and limits: Reported performance of the classifier showed diagnosis of cytomegalovirus status with high specificity and sensitivity. Most of the TCR beta V segments (in an earlier analysis) were productive either about 87% or about 30% of the time.

The primer mix had 60 Vbeta and 13 Jbeta primers. TCRdb's table, derived via immunoSEQ multiplex PCR, lists solely in-frame clones and lacks some. The repertoire holds around 130,000 clones, with 70% to 75% as singletons. CDR1 and CDR2 (germline): MNHNS, SASEGT. This CDR3 is built from 15 residues. The sequence was obtained from a woman aged 40 to 49 in good health and CMV-seropositive. Sequenced sample: PBMCs. This rearrangement joins TRBV6-1 to TRBJ2-5; D uncertain. The J call may be mistaken, given a closer DNA end match to TRBJ2-7. CDR3 in DNA: TGTGCCAGCAGTGGCACTCCTCAATCTCACTACGAGCAGTACTTC. It yields the protein CASSGTPQSHYEQYF.